The T cell receptor beta chain described here comes from a study of blood T cell repertoires in COVID-19. On the study more broadly: Sources were T cells, B-cell-depleted T cells, or PBMCs; the material itself was cDNA or gDNA.

Clones were read by immunoSEQ multiplex PCR, and TCRdb kept only the in-frame ones, dropping some. The repertoire holds about 250,000 clones, with 85% to 90% as singletons. With 1 base clipped from V and 0 bases from J, the junction kept 3 bases outside the gene matches. The V gene's germline CDR1 is MGHRA and CDR2 YSYEKL. The CDR3 sequence is 15 residues long. The chain uses TRBV4-1 and TRBJ2-7; 7 bases agree with TRBD2. Input material: peripheral blood. The receptor comes from a woman between 40 and 55 years old who had recovered from COVID-19. CDR3 region: CASSQVWTSSYEQYF. The CDR3 DNA reads as TGCGCCAGCAGCCAAGTTTGGACTAGCTCCTACGAGCAGTACTTC.